The 32 T cell receptor beta chains below were found in one sample sequenced in a study of blood T cell repertoires in COVID-19. Assay: immunoSEQ multiplex PCR; the TCRdb copy retains only in-frame clones and omits some. In the table there are under 300,000 clones, approximately 80% of which are singletons. Sequenced sample: peripheral blood. Receptors were obtained from a woman older than 75 with active or convalescent COVID-19.

The chain joins TRBV7-9 to TRBJ1-3; no clear D. This CDR3 has 15 amino acids. Germline CDR1 reads SEHNR; CDR2 reads FQNEAQ (reference sequence). V was shortened by 5 bases and J by 0 bases, with 11 bases between the two germline ends. As DNA, the CDR3 is TGTGCCAGCAGCGTTACAGCTTTCTCTGGAAACACCATATATTTT. This gives the protein CASSVTAFSGNTIYF.

V gene TRBV19 combines with J gene TRBJ2-2; 9 positions match TRBD1. The germline V gene encodes CDR1 LNHDA and CDR2 SQIVND (reference sequence). V shed 5 bases and J 5 bases; nucleotides not matched to a gene: 6. The CDR3 sequence is 15 residues long. The CDR3 loop reads CASSARDRATGELFF. For the CDR3, the DNA is TGTGCCAGTAGTGCTCGGGACAGGGCTACCGGGGAGCTGTTTTTT.

V usage is TRBV10-1 and J usage is TRBJ2-1; TRBD2 matches 7 bases. With V trimmed by 6 bases and J by 1 base, 9 bases remained unmatched. Germline loops: CDR1 WNHNN, CDR2 SYGVQD (reference sequence). The CDR3 spans 16 residues. CDR3: CASRDQRGGSYNEQFF. In nucleotides, the CDR3 is TGCGCCAGCAGGGACCAGCGGGGAGGGTCCTACAATGAGCAGTTCTTC.

This clone appeared once. The gene calls are TRBV5-8 and TRBJ2-1, with 8 bases aligning to TRBD2. The V and J ends lost 6 bases and 0 bases, in that order; junction bases with no gene match: 5. Germline CDR1 and CDR2: SGHTS and YDEGEE. This CDR3 is 15 amino acids long. As DNA, the CDR3 is TGTGCCAGCATCCCGGGGGGGAGCTCCTACAATGAGCAGTTCTTC. Translated, it gives CASIPGGSSYNEQFF.

To note about this clone: Other DNA sequences in the sample encode the same CDR3. The rearrangement joins TRBV7-8 to TRBJ1-2, with D possibly matching TRBD1 (6 bases). V shed 2 bases and J shed 2 bases, with 9 bases lying between them. The CDR3 is 14 residues long. Germline V gene sequence: CDR1 SGHVS, CDR2 FQNEAQ. CDR3 bases: TGTGCCAGCAGCTTAAGTACAGGGAACTATGGCTACACCTTC. Amino acids: CASSLSTGNYGYTF.

In this sample, this clone turned up once. CDR3 loop: CAWSGAGVLQYF. CDR3 sequence (DNA): TGTGCCTGGAGCGGTGCAGGGGTCCTTCAGTACTTC. V and J are TRBV30 and TRBJ2-4; weak D call: TRBD1 (6 bases). The CDR3 has 12 residues. From germline, CDR1 is GTSNPN and CDR2 SVGIG (reference sequence). The ends were cut back, 3 bases at V and 11 bases at J, with 14 bases in the middle.

The gene calls are TRBV3-1 (or the pseudogene TRBV3-2) and TRBJ2-1; D possibly corresponds to TRBD2 (6 bases). The CDR3 runs to 16 residues. Germline lookup yields CDR1 LGHDT and CDR2 YNNKEL (reference sequence). V was clipped by 3 bases and J by 2 bases, with 14 bases between them. CDR3 bases: TGTGCCAGCAGCCAGAAACTAGCTCCAGCCTACAATGAGCAGTTCTTC. It specifies CASSQKLAPAYNEQFF.

The DNA of the CDR3 is TGCGCCAGCAGCTTAGGGACAGCCGGCCCAAACACCATATATTTT. Residues: CASSLGTAGPNTIYF. This chain connects TRBV5-1 to TRBJ1-3; 7 bases fit TRBD1. Losses at the gene ends were 2 bases for V and 6 bases for J; bases not matched to a gene: 8. This CDR3 spans 15 amino acids. Germline V gives CDR1 SGHRS, CDR2 YFSETQ.

This clone was seen a few times. This chain links TRBV3-1 (or the pseudogene TRBV3-2) with TRBJ1-6; no definite D call. The CDR3 runs 13 residues. In germline, CDR1 is LGHDT, CDR2 YNNKEL (reference sequence). V lost 6 bases and J lost 6, with 9 bases in between. The CDR3 DNA follows: TGTGCCAGCAGTGACACTGGTAATTCACCCCTCCACTTT. It codes for CASSDTGNSPLHF.

This clone showed up just a few times. V usage is TRBV2 and J usage is TRBJ1-4, with 9 nucleotides matching TRBD1. This CDR3 region has 15 residues. The junction had 3 bases not matched to a gene; V was cut back by 2 bases and J by 5 bases. From germline, CDR1 is SNHLY and CDR2 FYNNEI. The CDR3 is CASSETGTGNEKLFF. The CDR3, as DNA: TGTGCCAGCAGTGAAACGGGGACAGGGAATGAAAAACTGTTTTTT.

The genes are TRBV2 and TRBJ2-5, with TRBD2 matching 11 bases. Germline V CDR1 and CDR2: SNHLY, FYNNEI. V gave up 6 bases and J gave up 4 bases; unmatched junction bases: 7. This CDR3 is 15 amino acids long. The CDR3 reads CASSGNGLAGETQYF. The DNA of the CDR3 is TGTGCCAGCAGCGGTAATGGACTAGCGGGAGAGACCCAGTACTTC.

This clone showed up just a few times. The V call is TRBV7-9, the J call TRBJ1-2; D is ambiguous. Germline values: CDR1 SEHNR, CDR2 FQNEAQ (reference sequence). The CDR3 runs to 11 residues. Trimming left V 4 bases short and J 11 bases short, with 11 bases between. The CDR3 nucleotides read TGTGCCAGCAGCTCCCGGGTATGGTACACCTTC. This codes for CASSSRVWYTF.

The rearrangement links TRBV7-8 to TRBJ1-5; 8 bases are shared with TRBD1. The CDR3 runs to 13 residues. V trimming: 4 bases; J trimming: 5 bases; junction bases outside the gene matches: 1. CDR1 is SGHVS and CDR2 is FQNEAQ in the germline V gene. The CDR3 nucleotides read TGTGCCAGCAGCTACAGGGGGGATCAGCCCCAGCATTTT. The encoded protein is CASSYRGDQPQHF.

This rearrangement joins TRBV4-1 to TRBJ2-5, with D perhaps TRBD1 (6 bases). Germline CDR1 reads MGHRA; CDR2 reads YSYEKL. The ends were cut back, 7 bases at V and 3 bases at J, with 18 bases in the middle. The CDR3 consists of 15 residues. The CDR3: CASTPQDSGKETQYF. The DNA for the CDR3 is TGCGCCAGCACCCCCCAGGACAGTGGAAAAGAGACCCAGTACTTC.

The chain has TRBV6-5 and TRBJ2-5; perhaps TRBD2 as D (6 bases). The germline gives CDR1 MNHEY, CDR2 SVGAGI. V lost 6 bases, J lost 5 bases, and 16 bases lay in between. This CDR3 has 14 amino acids. Here the CDR3 reads CASRDSGLWETQYF. CDR3 nucleotide sequence: TGTGCCAGCAGAGACTCGGGACTTTGGGAGACCCAGTACTTC.

The chain has TRBV7-9 and TRBJ2-7, with 7 bases lining up with TRBD1. The CDR3 is 15 amino acids. Germline-derived CDR1 and CDR2 are SEHNR and FQNEAQ (reference sequence). Trimming took 4 bases from V and 4 from J; bases not matched to a gene: 10. CDR3 bases: TGTGCCAGCAGCTCCCCTGGGGGACAGATTTACGAGCAGTACTTC. Amino acid sequence: CASSSPGGQIYEQYF.

This sequence joins TRBV11-3 and TRBJ2-7; 7 positions match TRBD1. V gave up 4 bases and J gave up 6 bases; unmatched junction bases: 6. The CDR3 is made up of 13 amino acids. Germline CDR1 is SGHNT and CDR2 is YENEEA. The CDR3 DNA reads TGTGCCAGCAGCTCGAGTTCAGGGGGCGAGCAGTACTTC. This sequence encodes CASSSSSGGEQYF.

The V and J genes are TRBV2 and TRBJ1-2, with TRBD1 matching 7 bases. With 9 bases clipped from V and 3 bases from J, the junction kept 4 bases outside the gene matches. The V gene's germline CDR1 is SNHLY and CDR2 FYNNEI. This CDR3 comprises 12 residues. The CDR3 coding sequence is TGTGCCAGAGACAGGGCGGACTATGGCTACACCTTC. Encoded protein: CARDRADYGYTF.

The gene calls are TRBV2 and TRBJ2-7; TRBD1 is a possible D gene (6 bases). Germline lookup yields CDR1 SNHLY and CDR2 FYNNEI. The length of the CDR3 is 14 residues. V was cut by 5 bases and J by 9 bases, with 20 bases left in between. CDR3 protein: CASSSWTARTGQYF. The CDR3 DNA sequence: TGTGCCAGCAGTTCATGGACAGCGCGGACGGGGCAGTACTTC.

The chain employs TRBV28 and TRBJ2-1, with 8 bases lining up with TRBD1. Germline values: CDR1 MDHEN, CDR2 SYDVKM. V lost 9 bases and J lost 9; bases outside the gene matches: 16. The CDR3 has 15 amino acids. CDR3 nucleotides: TGTGCCAGTGATCATGGACAGGGTAATTTGCGTGAGCAGTTCTTC. Amino acids: CASDHGQGNLREQFF. Full variable domain (remainder filled in from reference TRBV28 and TRBJ2-1): DVKVTQSSRYLVKRTGEKVFLECVQDMDHENMFWYRQDPGLGLRLIYFSYDVKMKEKGDIPEGYSVSREKKERFSLILESASTNQTSMYLCASDHGQGNLREQFFGPGTRLTVL.

The chain has TRBV4-1 and TRBJ2-2; D gene ambiguous. V was cut by 8 bases and J by 7 bases, with 23 bases left in between. Germline V gives CDR1 MGHRA, CDR2 YSYEKL. The CDR3 has 16 amino acids. The DNA of the CDR3 is TGCGCCAGCTCTCAACAGCCCTTTTCTGTGGACGGGGAGCTGTTTTTT. It is translated as CASSQQPFSVDGELFF.

The chain has TRBV5-1 and TRBJ1-2; D is unclear. Looked up from germline, CDR1 is SGHRS and CDR2 is YFSETQ. This CDR3 contains 13 residues. Trimming took 4 bases from V and 5 from J, leaving 12 bases between them. This chain's CDR3 is CASSLDERYGYTF. In nucleotides, the CDR3 is TGCGCCAGCAGCCTGGACGAGAGGTATGGCTACACCTTC.

V is TRBV2 and J is TRBJ1-2, with 8 nucleotides matching TRBD1. The ends lost 5 bases at V and 3 bases at J; junction bases unmatched: 2. The germline CDR1 and CDR2 sequences are SNHLY and FYNNEI. The CDR3 length is 13 residues. In DNA, the CDR3 is TGTGCCAGCAGTCCGACAGGGGACTATGGCTACACCTTC. The encoded protein is CASSPTGDYGYTF.

J is TRBJ2-7 and V is TRBV5-1; TRBD2 might be the D (6 bases). V was trimmed by 0 bases and J by 1 base, leaving 14 bases between them. This CDR3 has 16 amino acids. Germline CDR1 SGHRS, CDR2 YFSETQ. CDR3 residues: CASSLAAGLPSYEQYF. CDR3 nucleotide sequence: TGCGCCAGCAGCTTGGCCGCGGGACTTCCTTCCTACGAGCAGTACTTC.

The chain combines TRBV19 with TRBJ2-5, with D maybe TRBD1 (7 bases). V was shortened by 8 bases and J by 6 bases, with 19 bases between the two germline ends. There are 14 residues in the CDR3. From germline, CDR1 is LNHDA and CDR2 SQIVND (reference sequence). In DNA, the CDR3 is TGTGCCAGTGGGGGCGGGACAGACACCAAGACCCAGTACTTC. It codes for CASGGGTDTKTQYF.

The chain links TRBV28 to TRBJ1-1, with TRBD1 as a possible D gene (6 bases). This CDR3 is 14 amino acids long. The germline V and J ends were trimmed by 7 bases and 1 base, with 13 bases remaining between them. Germline values: CDR1 MDHEN, CDR2 SYDVKM. DNA of the CDR3: TGTGCCAGCATTACGGGACATCCGAACACTGAAGCTTTCTTT. It codes for CASITGHPNTEAFF.

The V gene is TRBV27, the J gene TRBJ2-7; D remains unclear. V was pared by 6 bases and J by 6 bases, with 12 bases between. The length of the CDR3 is 12 residues. The V gene's germline CDR1 is MNHEY and CDR2 SMNVEV (reference sequence). The CDR3 bases are TGTGCCAGCAGATTTGGGTCGGGCGAGCAGTACTTC. This gives the protein CASRFGSGEQYF.

The chain combines TRBV12-3 or TRBV12-4 with TRBJ2-3, with a possible D match to TRBD2 (5 bases). The ends were cut back, 4 bases at V and 4 bases at J, with 6 bases in the middle. This CDR3 spans 12 amino acids. The CDR3 reads CASSYGADTQYF. CDR3 nucleotide sequence: TGTGCCAGCAGTTACGGGGCAGATACGCAGTATTTT.

This clone was seen only a few times. The V call is TRBV3-1 (or the pseudogene TRBV3-2), the J call TRBJ1-5, with D possibly matching TRBD1 (5 bases). Deletions cut 5 bases from V and 0 bases from J, with 11 bases between. The CDR3 covers 15 residues. In germline, CDR1 is LGHDT, CDR2 YNNKEL (reference sequence). The CDR3 sequence: CASSNGQNSNQPQHF. CDR3 coding DNA: TGTGCCAGCAGCAATGGACAAAATAGCAATCAGCCCCAGCATTTT.

The gene calls are TRBV7-6 and TRBJ2-7; the D is unclear. CDR3 length: 14 amino acids. V lost 2 bases and J lost 0, with 8 bases in between. Per germline, CDR1 SGHVS and CDR2 FNYEAQ. The CDR3 coding sequence is TGTGCCAGCAGCTTAATCGGTAGCTCCTACGAGCAGTACTTC. Its translation is CASSLIGSSYEQYF.

V gene TRBV6-5 combines with J gene TRBJ1-4; 9 nucleotides line up with TRBD1. The CDR3 covers 14 residues. Per germline, CDR1 MNHEY and CDR2 SVGAGI. V lost 7 bases to trimming and J lost 5 bases; unmatched junction nucleotides: 5. Written as DNA, the CDR3 is TGTGCCAGCATGGCCGGGACAGGGAATGAAAAACTGTTTTTT. Protein: CASMAGTGNEKLFF.

This chain links TRBV5-1 with TRBJ2-5; TRBD2 aligns across 13 bases. The CDR3 covers 15 residues. CDR1 and CDR2 from the germline V gene are SGHRS and YFSETQ. The ends lost 4 bases at V and 5 bases at J; junction bases unmatched: 5. The CDR3 sequence is CASSRGLAGAETQYF. The CDR3 DNA is TGCGCCAGCAGCCGCGGACTAGCGGGAGCGGAGACCCAGTACTTC.